Below, 13 T cell receptor beta chains from the same sample are listed, as sequenced in a study of blood T cell repertoires in COVID-19. Data came from immunoSEQ multiplex PCR; TCRdb stores just in-frame clones and leaves some out. The repertoire has about 140,000 clones, about 87% of them found once; the top ten carry approximately 2.4%. Sequencing was done on a sample of peripheral blood. The receptors were gathered from a human donor with COVID-19, enrolled during active disease. The donor label of this sample is uncertain.

This rearrangement joins TRBV7-9 to TRBJ1-1; no definite D call. Trimming pared 6 bases from V and 0 bases from J, leaving 11 bases between. Germline CDR1 SEHNR, CDR2 FQNEAQ (reference sequence). The CDR3 sequence is 14 residues long. In DNA form, the CDR3 reads TGTGCCAGCAGTCCCGGGAGGTTGAACACTGAAGCTTTCTTT. Translation: CASSPGRLNTEAFF.

The gene calls are TRBV4-2 and TRBJ2-1, with TRBD2 identical over 10 bases. This CDR3 is built from 15 residues. V trimming: 3 bases; J trimming: 7 bases; junction bases outside the gene matches: 6. Germline V gives CDR1 LGHNA, CDR2 YNFKEQ. In DNA, the CDR3 is TGTGCCAGCAGCCAGGGGGCTAGCGGGGGTAATGAGCAGTTCTTC. This translates into CASSQGASGGNEQFF.

CDR3 nucleotides: TGCGCCAGCAGCCAGCTTCTGGGACAGGGGGCTTTTCTAGGGGGCTACACCTTC. Protein: CASSQLLGQGAFLGGYTF. The chain employs TRBV4-1 and TRBJ1-2, with 12 positions matching TRBD1. The CDR3 is 18 amino acids. From germline, CDR1 is MGHRA and CDR2 YSYEKL. V was clipped by 3 bases and J by 8 bases; unmatched bases: 16.

The chain employs TRBV11-3 and TRBJ2-2; D possibly corresponds to TRBD1 (5 bases). Germline V CDR1 and CDR2: SGHNT, YENEEA. The CDR3 runs to 16 residues. Trimming took 2 bases from V and 4 from J, leaving 14 bases between them. The CDR3 region has the DNA TGTGCCAGCAGCTTACCAGGGTCTAGTAGCACCGGGGAGCTGTTTTTT. Amino acids: CASSLPGSSSTGELFF.

The rearrangement joins TRBV6-1 to TRBJ1-1; D is possibly TRBD1 (6 bases). Germline lookup yields CDR1 MNHNS and CDR2 SASEGT. Trimming removed 5 bases from V and 3 bases from J, with 10 bases in between. The CDR3 is made up of 13 amino acids. CDR3 in amino acids: CASSSDRDTEAFF. The CDR3 DNA is TGTGCCAGCAGTTCGGACAGAGACACTGAAGCTTTCTTT.

V usage is TRBV7-6 and J usage is TRBJ1-2; TRBD1 matches 8 bases. The germline CDR1 and CDR2 sequences are SGHVS and FNYEAQ. The CDR3 runs to 13 residues. The V gene end was trimmed by 5 bases and the J gene end by 6 bases; junction bases not matched to a gene: 5. The CDR3 DNA reads as TGTGCCAGCAGCGGACAGGGTTGGGATGGCTACACCTTC. The encoded protein is CASSGQGWDGYTF.

V usage is TRBV28 and J usage is TRBJ1-2; D might be TRBD1 (5 bases). CDR3 length equals 15 residues. Germline CDR1 and CDR2: MDHEN and SYDVKM. V lost 5 bases to trimming and J lost 0 bases, with 13 bases between them. Here the CDR3 reads CASSAPDISNYGYTF. The CDR3 bases are TGTGCCAGCAGTGCCCCGGACATCTCTAACTATGGCTACACCTTC.

This clone was recorded once. J is TRBJ2-2 and V is TRBV11-3; D not certain. CDR1 SGHNT and CDR2 YENEEA come from the germline V gene. The CDR3 is made up of 15 amino acids. V gave up 1 base and J gave up 2 bases, with 8 bases separating them. CDR3 nucleotide sequence: TGTGCCAGCAGCTTAGGCGGCAGCAACACCGGGGAGCTGTTTTTT. This gives the protein CASSLGGSNTGELFF.

The chain recombines TRBV5-1 with TRBJ2-2, with TRBD1 identical over 7 bases. After removal of 0 bases from V and 6 bases from J, the junction contained 2 bases not matched to a gene. CDR3 length: 14 residues. Germline V gives CDR1 SGHRS, CDR2 YFSETQ. Here the CDR3 reads CASSLATGPGELFF. The CDR3 DNA sequence: TGCGCCAGCAGCTTGGCGACAGGGCCCGGGGAGCTGTTTTTT.

This sequence joins TRBV29-1 and TRBJ2-1; 10 bases match TRBD2. This CDR3 has 13 amino acids. CDR1 and CDR2 from the germline V gene are SQVTM and ANQGSEA. CDR3 amino acids: CSTGLAGADEQFF. The CDR3 coding sequence is TGCAGTACAGGGCTAGCGGGAGCGGATGAGCAGTTCTTC.

This chain uses TRBV7-9 with TRBJ1-1; 8 positions agree with TRBD1. The V and J ends lost 5 bases and 10 bases, in that order; junction bases with no gene match: 9. The germline V gene encodes CDR1 SEHNR and CDR2 FQNEAQ (reference sequence). The length of the CDR3 is 13 residues. The CDR3 protein is CASSPSGTGGAFF. As DNA, the CDR3 is TGTGCCAGCAGCCCCTCAGGGACAGGAGGAGCTTTCTTT.

The chain joins TRBV6-5 to TRBJ1-1; 8 bases are a match to TRBD1. J was trimmed by 5 bases and V by 1 base; bases with no gene match: 0. Germline assignment: CDR1 MNHEY and CDR2 SVGAGI. CDR3 size: 13 residues. CDR3 sequence: CASSYYRGTEAFF. In nucleotides, the CDR3 is TGTGCCAGCAGTTACTACAGGGGGACTGAAGCTTTCTTT.

On this clone: Other DNA variants within this sample encode the same CDR3. This chain's CDR3 is CASSYSGQGGTDTQYF. The DNA for the CDR3 is TGTGCCAGCAGTTACTCTGGCCAGGGCGGCACAGATACGCAGTATTTT. J is TRBJ2-3 and V is TRBV6-5; possible D gene TRBD1, 5 bases. CDR1 and CDR2 (germline): MNHEY, SVGAGI. The CDR3 consists of 16 residues. The germline V and J ends were trimmed by 0 bases and 1 base, with 11 bases remaining between them.